A selection of T cell receptor beta chains follows, all from one sample in a study of blood T cell repertoires in COVID-19. TCRdb's table, derived via immunoSEQ multiplex PCR, lists solely in-frame clones and lacks some. Of under 150,000 clones detected, more than 70% appear once; the ten largest clones hold about 1.5%. The specimen sequenced was peripheral blood. These receptor sequences come from a human donor in a cohort sampled during active COVID-19. The CDR3 runs from the conserved cysteine through the conserved F or W. Expanded clones get a size class; other rows say once, few or many, or leave the size out.

.,TRBV14,TRBJ2-1,CASSGLGTSGGAQNEQFF
few,TRBV20-1,TRBJ2-3,CSARETKTQYF
.,TRBV11-3,TRBJ2-7,CASSLLAGVEQYF
.,TRBV19,TRBJ2-5,CASSQGQGAVETQYF
.,TRBV18,TRBJ1-1,CASSKGANTEAFF
.,TRBV6-5,TRBJ1-3,CASSQRRHSGNTIYF
.,TRBV5-7,TRBJ2-4,CASSLVPRDRGAKNIQYF
.,TRBV6-6,TRBJ2-6,CASRHGVGRGTNVLTF
.,TRBV9,TRBJ2-7,CASSAKLAGPLYEQYF
once,TRBV25-1,TRBJ1-4,CASSELGTGTNEKLFF
.,TRBV6-5,TRBJ2-3,CASTLTGGRGDTQYF